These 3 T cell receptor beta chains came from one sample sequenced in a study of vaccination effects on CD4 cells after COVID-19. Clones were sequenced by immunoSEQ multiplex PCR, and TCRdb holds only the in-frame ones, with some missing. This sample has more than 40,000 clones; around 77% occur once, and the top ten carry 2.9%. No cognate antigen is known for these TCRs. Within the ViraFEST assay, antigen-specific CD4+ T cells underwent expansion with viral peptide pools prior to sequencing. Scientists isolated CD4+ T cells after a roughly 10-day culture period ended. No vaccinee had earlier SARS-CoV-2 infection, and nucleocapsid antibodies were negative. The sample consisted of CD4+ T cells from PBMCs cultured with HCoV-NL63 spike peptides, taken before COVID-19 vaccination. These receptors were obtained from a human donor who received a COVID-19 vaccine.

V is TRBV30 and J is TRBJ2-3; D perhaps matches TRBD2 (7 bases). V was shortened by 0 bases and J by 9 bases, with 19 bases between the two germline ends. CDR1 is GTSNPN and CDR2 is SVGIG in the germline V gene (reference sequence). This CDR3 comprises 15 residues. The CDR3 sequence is CAWSVRGALRLTQYF. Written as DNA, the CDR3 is TGTGCCTGGAGTGTACGGGGGGCACTCCGCTTAACGCAGTATTTT.

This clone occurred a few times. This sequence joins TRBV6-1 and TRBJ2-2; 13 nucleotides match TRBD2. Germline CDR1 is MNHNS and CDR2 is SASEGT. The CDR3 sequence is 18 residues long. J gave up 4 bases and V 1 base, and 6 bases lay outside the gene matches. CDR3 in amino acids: CASSEVLAGGTSTGELFF. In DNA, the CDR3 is TGTGCCAGCAGTGAAGTACTAGCGGGGGGGACAAGCACCGGGGAGCTGTTTTTT.

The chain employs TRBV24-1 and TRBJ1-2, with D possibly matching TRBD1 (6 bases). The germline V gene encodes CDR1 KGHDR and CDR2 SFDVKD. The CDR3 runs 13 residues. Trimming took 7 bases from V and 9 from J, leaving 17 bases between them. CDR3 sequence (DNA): TGTGCCACCAGGCTACAGGGTCGTAGAAGCTACACCTTC. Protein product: CATRLQGRRSYTF.